This TCR beta chain is from a study of blood T cell repertoires in COVID-19. Whole-study context: Samples representing acute and convalescent COVID-19 were sourced from the United States, Italy and Spain. PBMCs, B-cell-depleted T cells, or T cells were the source of the cDNA or gDNA that made up the material.

Germline CDR1 reads SGHRS; CDR2 reads YFSETQ. This CDR3 comprises 12 residues. V gave up 2 bases and J gave up 5 bases, with 6 bases separating them. Per the study methods: Estimates of nucleated cell counts were drawn from the amplification of reference gene primers. The method was immunoSEQ multiplex PCR; TCRdb's version includes in-frame clones alone and lacks a portion of them. The D gene and trimming were derived from the DNA, and the V and J assignments and clone size from that table. The sample shows about 260,000 clones, around 87% of them seen only once. This chain connects TRBV5-1 to TRBJ2-3, with a possible D match to TRBD2 (6 bases). The sample consisted of peripheral blood. This sequence was found in a woman aged 55-69 years with COVID-19, enrolled during active disease. The CDR3 nucleotides read TGCGCCAGCAGCTTCGGGGGAGATACGCAGTATTTT. Translating gives CASSFGGDTQYF.